One and the same sample provided the 21 T cell receptor beta chains below, sequenced in a study of blood T cell repertoires in COVID-19. Some clones are missing from TCRdb's copy, which holds only in-frame ones; the method was immunoSEQ multiplex PCR. The sample has roughly 190,000 clones; about 76% are singletons. The sample comprised peripheral blood. The receptors stem from a woman aged 45-60 years with active or convalescent COVID-19.

The genes are TRBV27 and TRBJ1-5, with unresolved D. V lost 3 bases, J lost 3 bases, and 3 bases lay in between. The CDR3 has 12 amino acids. CDR1 is MNHEY and CDR2 is SMNVEV in the germline V gene (reference sequence). CDR3 coding DNA: TGTGCCAGCAGTTTTTACAATCAGCCCCAGCATTTT. Encoded protein: CASSFYNQPQHF.

The chain recombines TRBV7-2 with TRBJ2-7, with TRBD2 matching 7 bases. The CDR3 sequence is 14 residues long. The germline V gene encodes CDR1 SGHTA and CDR2 FQGNSA. V gave up 5 bases and J gave up 7 bases; unmatched junction bases: 11. This CDR3 is CASSQGPSGVEQYF. DNA for the CDR3: TGTGCCAGCAGCCAAGGGCCCAGCGGGGTTGAGCAGTACTTC.

The chain is built from TRBV7-3 and TRBJ2-1; 15 nucleotides match TRBD2. V was pared by 5 bases and J by 3 bases, with 17 bases of the junction left unmatched. The germline V gene has CDR1 SGHTA and CDR2 FQGTGA. The CDR3 consists of 21 residues. CDR3 in amino acids: CASSQQKNWTSGGAGYNEQFF. CDR3 in DNA: TGTGCCAGCAGCCAACAAAAAAATTGGACTAGCGGGGGGGCCGGCTACAATGAGCAGTTCTTC.

The V gene is TRBV28, the J gene TRBJ2-7; possible D gene TRBD1, 5 bases. V dropped 3 bases and J dropped 2 bases, with 11 bases sitting between them. The CDR3 covers 14 residues. From germline, CDR1 is MDHEN and CDR2 SYDVKM. In nucleotides, the CDR3 is TGTGCCAGCAGTTTTAGTCAGGGTACCTACGAGCAGTACTTC. Translated: CASSFSQGTYEQYF.

The chain has TRBV11-2 and TRBJ2-5; TRBD2 matches 13 bases. Trimming cost V 1 base and J 6 bases; bases outside gene matches: 8. Per the germline V gene, CDR1 is SGHAT and CDR2 is FQNNGV. The CDR3 contains 17 residues. CDR3 coding DNA: TGTGCCAGCAGCTTAGCCCCACTAGCGGGAGGGGAAAAGACCCAGTACTTC. As protein: CASSLAPLAGGEKTQYF.

This clone was observed a few times. The V call is TRBV7-6, the J call TRBJ1-3; a weak D match, TRBD1 (5 bases). Germline assignment: CDR1 SGHVS and CDR2 FNYEAQ. CDR3 size: 17 residues. V was trimmed by 4 bases and J by 0 bases, leaving 16 bases between them. The CDR3 spells CASSYVPWGGSGNTIYF. The DNA for the CDR3 is TGTGCCAGCAGCTATGTCCCCTGGGGGGGCTCTGGAAACACCATATATTTT.

The V gene is TRBV7-9, the J gene TRBJ1-2, with 7 bases identical to TRBD1. Germline V gene lookup returns CDR1 SEHNR and CDR2 FQNEAQ (reference sequence). V gave up 1 base and J gave up 4 bases; unmatched junction bases: 6. CDR3 length equals 15 residues. CDR3 residues: CASSLVPGGVYGYTF. In DNA form, the CDR3 reads TGTGCCAGCAGCTTAGTTCCAGGGGGTGTCTATGGCTACACCTTC.

The rearrangement joins TRBV27 to TRBJ1-2, with TRBD1 matching 7 bases. This CDR3 has 14 amino acids. From germline, CDR1 is MNHEY and CDR2 SMNVEV (reference sequence). J was trimmed by 4 bases and V by 6 bases; bases with no gene match: 8. Written as DNA, the CDR3 is TGTGCCAGCAGCAAGACAGGGCCAGGCTATGGCTACACCTTC. Protein product: CASSKTGPGYGYTF.

This chain links TRBV28 with TRBJ2-2; 8 bases align to TRBD2. After removal of 5 bases from V and 2 bases from J, the junction contained 7 bases not matched to a gene. Per germline, CDR1 MDHEN and CDR2 SYDVKM. CDR3 length: 16 amino acids. CDR3 nucleotide sequence: TGTGCCAGCAGTCCCGGACTAGCAGCTAACACCGGGGAGCTGTTTTTT. Its protein product is CASSPGLAANTGELFF.

In this sample, this clone turned up a few times. This chain joins TRBV3-1 (or the pseudogene TRBV3-2) and TRBJ2-7, with 7 bases identical to TRBD1. From germline, CDR1 is LGHDT and CDR2 YNNKEL (reference sequence). V lost 4 bases and J lost 7; bases outside the gene matches: 7. The CDR3 length is 13 residues. The CDR3 DNA sequence: TGTGCCAGCAGCCGACAGGGTGACAAGGAGCAGTACTTC. Translated: CASSRQGDKEQYF.

Concerning this clone itself: Distinct nucleotide sequences in the sample also encode this CDR3. V is TRBV28 and J is TRBJ1-4, with 8 bases matching TRBD1. Germline CDR1 is MDHEN and CDR2 is SYDVKM. The CDR3 is made up of 15 amino acids. After removal of 4 bases from V and 7 bases from J, the junction contained 8 bases not matched to a gene. The CDR3 nucleotides read TGTGCCAGCAGTTCCACCGGGACAGGAGGTGAAAAACTGTTTTTT. Amino acids: CASSSTGTGGEKLFF.

The rearrangement links TRBV4-2 to TRBJ2-1; 7 positions match TRBD1. After removal of 3 bases from V and 8 bases from J, the junction contained 10 bases not matched to a gene. CDR3 length equals 15 residues. Germline assignment: CDR1 LGHNA and CDR2 YNFKEQ. CDR3 region: CASSQVTGRTDEQFF. The CDR3 region has the DNA TGTGCCAGCAGCCAGGTGACAGGGCGGACGGATGAGCAGTTCTTC.

In its sample, this clone was seen a few times. The J gene is TRBJ1-2, the V gene TRBV7-2; weak D call: TRBD1 (6 bases). Germline CDR1 and CDR2: SGHTA and FQGNSA. The CDR3 is 14 residues long. Trimming took off 3 bases at V and 8 bases at J, with 16 bases between the two ends. CDR3 in amino acids: CASSFPSLTGGYTF. CDR3 DNA: TGTGCCAGCAGCTTTCCCTCCCTGACAGGAGGCTACACCTTC.

This chain joins TRBV11-2 and TRBJ2-5, with 8 nucleotides matching TRBD2. The CDR3 length is 17 residues. The V and J ends lost 0 bases and 5 bases, in that order; junction bases with no gene match: 11. Germline-derived CDR1 and CDR2 are SGHAT and FQNNGV. The CDR3 nucleotides are TGTGCCAGCAGCTTAGATCTCAGCGGGGGCTTAAGGGAGACCCAGTACTTC. Amino acids: CASSLDLSGGLRETQYF.

The rearrangement uses TRBV28 and TRBJ2-7, with D possibly being TRBD1 (6 bases). The CDR3 covers 15 residues. The V gene lost 2 bases and the J gene lost 3 bases, with 14 bases spanning the gap. CDR1 is MDHEN, CDR2 SYDVKM, per germline. The CDR3 spells CASSLGQSLGYEQYF. The CDR3 DNA reads as TGTGCCAGCAGTTTAGGACAGTCCCTGGGCTACGAGCAGTACTTC.

This chain joins TRBV19 and TRBJ2-3; D ambiguous. From germline, CDR1 is LNHDA and CDR2 SQIVND (reference sequence). The V and J ends lost 5 bases and 0 bases respectively, with 12 bases between them. This CDR3 comprises 15 residues. The CDR3 region is CASSPFLSSTDTQYF. The CDR3 nucleotides read TGTGCCAGTAGTCCCTTCCTATCTAGCACAGATACGCAGTATTTT.

The rearrangement joins TRBV11-2 to TRBJ2-5, with 10 bases fitting TRBD1. The V segment lost 1 base and the J segment 5 bases; nucleotides outside the gene matches: 10. Looked up from germline, CDR1 is SGHAT and CDR2 is FQNNGV. The CDR3 totals 17 residues. In DNA form, the CDR3 reads TGTGCCAGCAGCTTAGTGGGAGGACAGGGGGGATACGAGACCCAGTACTTC. This translates into CASSLVGGQGGYETQYF.

The CDR3 DNA is TGTGCCAGCAGCTTGCGCAGGCAGCAAGAGACCCAGTACTTC. Amino acids: CASSLRRQQETQYF. The chain is built from TRBV5-6 and TRBJ2-5; D is unresolved. Trimming shortened V by 1 base and J by 2 bases, and 9 bases separated the two germline ends. Germline CDR1 SGHDT, CDR2 YYEEEE. The CDR3 sequence is 14 residues long. The whole variable domain, filled in from reference TRBV5-6 and TRBJ2-5, reads DAGVTQSPTHLIKTRGQQVTLRCSPKSGHDTVSWYQQALGQGPQFIFQYYEEEERQRGNFPDRFSGHQFPNYSSELNVNALLLGDSALYLCASSLRRQQETQYFGPGTRLLVL.

At least ten counts were recorded for this clone. V is TRBV28 and J is TRBJ1-2; D might be TRBD1 (5 bases). Trimming removed 5 bases from V and 3 bases from J, with 19 bases in between. CDR1 is MDHEN and CDR2 is SYDVKM in the germline V gene. The CDR3 runs 16 residues. The CDR3 reads CASSPPRGARYYGYTF. The CDR3 DNA sequence: TGTGCCAGCAGTCCTCCCCGCGGGGCGCGGTACTATGGCTACACCTTC.

This clone was detected only once. This chain joins TRBV5-6 and TRBJ1-2, with 11 bases lining up with TRBD1. The CDR3 runs 15 residues. With V trimmed by 3 bases and J by 2 bases, 3 bases remained unmatched. The germline CDR1 and CDR2 sequences are SGHDT and YYEEEE. The CDR3 here is CASSSGTGGNYGYTF. As DNA, the CDR3 is TGTGCCAGCAGCTCGGGGACAGGGGGAAACTATGGCTACACCTTC.

The chain combines TRBV30 with TRBJ1-2; 9 nucleotides line up with TRBD1. Trimming took 8 bases from V and 10 from J; bases not matched to a gene: 14. CDR3 size: 13 residues. Per the germline V gene, CDR1 is GTSNPN and CDR2 is SVGIG (reference sequence). The CDR3 loop is CAGPGGQGISYTF. The CDR3 coding sequence is TGTGCCGGTCCCGGGGGACAGGGAATATCCTACACCTTC.